The 2 T cell receptor beta chains below come from one sample, sequenced in a study of blood T cells in healthy people across ages. Through a sample-barcoded 5' primer and a J-beta primer mix, a second PCR was run for roughly 6 to 12 cycles. TCRdb passed the 5' RACE reads through MiXCR, listing each CDR3 protein once. The table includes hundreds of thousands of distinct CDR3 sequences, roughly 50% detected once. The sample consisted of blood. Source of these receptors: a man in his 60s in good health.

This clonotype was picked up a small number of times. The genes are TRBV29-1 and TRBJ2-4, with a tentative D call TRBD1 (5 bases). This CDR3 contains 15 residues. From germline, CDR1 is SQVTM and CDR2 ANQGSEA. V was pared by 0 bases and J by 0 bases, with 9 bases between. The CDR3 here is CSVEETGLAKNIQYF. CDR3 DNA sequence: TGCAGCGTTGAAGAAACAGGATTAGCCAAAAACATTCAGTACTTC.

This clonotype came up a few times. The chain employs TRBV4-1 and TRBJ1-5; D not certain. In germline, CDR1 is MGHRA, CDR2 YSYEKL. V dropped 3 bases and J dropped 5 bases, with 14 bases sitting between them. This CDR3 contains 15 residues. The DNA for the CDR3 is TGCGCCAGCAGCCAGATGGGTGGAGCGGATCAGCCCCAGCATTTT. Its translation is CASSQMGGADQPQHF.